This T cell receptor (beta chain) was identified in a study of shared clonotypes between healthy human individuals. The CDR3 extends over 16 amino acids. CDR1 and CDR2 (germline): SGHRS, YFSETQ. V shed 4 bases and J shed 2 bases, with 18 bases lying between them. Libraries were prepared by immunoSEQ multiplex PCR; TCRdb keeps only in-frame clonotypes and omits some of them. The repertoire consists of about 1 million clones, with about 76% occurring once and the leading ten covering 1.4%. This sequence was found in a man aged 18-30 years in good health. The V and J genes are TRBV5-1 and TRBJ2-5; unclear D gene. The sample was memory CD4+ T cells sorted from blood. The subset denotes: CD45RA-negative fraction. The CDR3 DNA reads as TGCGCCAGCAGCACCACCCCGGGCTTGACACAAGAGACCCAGTACTTC. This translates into CASSTTPGLTQETQYF.